These T cell receptor beta chains were read from a single sample in a study of T cell repertoires in cytomegalovirus infection. TCRdb redid the calling of the reads with MiXCR, one entry per CDR3 protein. The sample lists roughly 600,000 distinct CDR3 sequences; roughly 24% were seen once. Input material: CD8+ T cells from PBMCs. These receptors were obtained from a human donor in good health (CMV status not recorded). Some clones in this sample may be carry-over from other donors' samples. CDR3s include the opening cysteine and the closing phenylalanine or tryptophan. Fields, in order: J gene, D gene, V gene, clone size, CDR3 DNA, CDR3 protein. A D gene is named only where the DNA matches it firmly. Rows give clone size only sometimes, using once, few, many, or a class for an expanded clone.

J gene: TRBJ1-6; D gene: .; V gene: TRBV28; clone size: .; CDR3 DNA: TGTGCCAGCAGTTTTCCTGCACCAGGGTTTAGCTCCTATAATTCACCCCTCCACTTT; CDR3 protein: CASSFPAPGFSSYNSPLHF
J gene: TRBJ1-2; D gene: TRBD1; V gene: TRBV2; clone size: .; CDR3 DNA: TGTGCCAGCAGTGCCAGGGAGAGGGGGCATGATTATGGCTACACCTTC; CDR3 protein: CASSARERGHDYGYTF
J gene: TRBJ2-2; D gene: TRBD1; V gene: TRBV29-1; clone size: few; CDR3 DNA: TGCAGCGTTGTTGGACAGGGGCCCCCCGGGGAGCTGTTTTTT; CDR3 protein: CSVVGQGPPGELFF
J gene: TRBJ1-5; D gene: .; V gene: TRBV2; clone size: .; CDR3 DNA: TGTGCCAGCAGCGAGGGACACACGAGCAATCAGCCCCAGCATTTT; CDR3 protein: CASSEGHTSNQPQHF
J gene: TRBJ1-1; D gene: .; V gene: TRBV29-1; clone size: few; CDR3 DNA: TGCAGCGTTGAAGATGGAGCGGGTGGAGCTTTCTTT; CDR3 protein: CSVEDGAGGAFF
J gene: TRBJ1-1; D gene: .; V gene: TRBV7-9; clone size: .; CDR3 DNA: TGTGCCAGCAGGACCGTAGGGAGGGGACCGAACACTGAAGCTTTCTTT; CDR3 protein: CASRTVGRGPNTEAFF
J gene: TRBJ1-2; D gene: .; V gene: TRBV6-2/TRBV6-3; clone size: few; CDR3 DNA: TGTGCCAGCAGCCTCGCAGGGAGTCGAGGCTACACCTTC; CDR3 protein: CASSLAGSRGYTF
J gene: TRBJ1-2; D gene: .; V gene: TRBV7-9; clone size: few; CDR3 DNA: TGTGCCAGCAGCTTAGATCGAGGAGAAGCACTGAATGGCTACACCTTC; CDR3 protein: CASSLDRGEALNGYTF
J gene: TRBJ2-6; D gene: .; V gene: TRBV27; clone size: .; CDR3 DNA: TGTGCCAGCACCTGGACAGCTGGGGCCAACGTCCTGACTTTC; CDR3 protein: CASTWTAGANVLTF
J gene: TRBJ2-3; D gene: TRBD1; V gene: TRBV7-8; clone size: .; CDR3 DNA: TGTGCCAGCAGCTTGGGACAGGGGGATTGGGAAGATACGCAGTATTTT; CDR3 protein: CASSLGQGDWEDTQYF
J gene: TRBJ2-1; D gene: TRBD1; V gene: TRBV5-1; clone size: .; CDR3 DNA: TGCGCCAGCAGCTCAATTCCCGGGACAGGGAACAATGAGCAGTTCTTC; CDR3 protein: CASSSIPGTGNNEQFF
J gene: TRBJ2-3; D gene: TRBD2; V gene: TRBV6-1; clone size: few; CDR3 DNA: TGTGCCAGCAGTTCCATTGTGGAGCGGGGGGTAGATACGCAGTATTTT; CDR3 protein: CASSSIVERGVDTQYF
J gene: TRBJ1-1; D gene: .; V gene: TRBV7-9; clone size: few; CDR3 DNA: TGTGCCAGCAGCCTCGCCGGGGGGGCCCACGGCACTGAAGCTTTCTTT; CDR3 protein: CASSLAGGAHGTEAFF
J gene: TRBJ1-1; D gene: .; V gene: TRBV19; clone size: .; CDR3 DNA: TGTGCCGGTAGTAACAGTGTGAACACTGAAGCTTTCTTT; CDR3 protein: CAGSNSVNTEAFF
J gene: TRBJ2-2; D gene: .; V gene: TRBV29-1; clone size: .; CDR3 DNA: TGCAGCGTTGACCTCGCTGGTAACACCGGGGAGCTGTTTTTT; CDR3 protein: CSVDLAGNTGELFF
J gene: TRBJ2-5; D gene: .; V gene: TRBV7-9; clone size: many; CDR3 DNA: TGTGCCAGCAGCTCGTGGCCAGGGGATAGTTCCCAAGAGACCCAGTACTTC; CDR3 protein: CASSSWPGDSSQETQYF
J gene: TRBJ1-1; D gene: .; V gene: TRBV6-5; clone size: many; CDR3 DNA: TGTGCCAGCAGTTACTCGTTGAGACAGGCATCGAACACTGAAGCTTTCTTT; CDR3 protein: CASSYSLRQASNTEAFF
J gene: TRBJ1-2; D gene: .; V gene: TRBV29-1; clone size: .; CDR3 DNA: TGCAGCGTTGATGTGGGGAACTATGGCTACACCTTC; CDR3 protein: CSVDVGNYGYTF
J gene: TRBJ2-2; D gene: TRBD1; V gene: TRBV6-8; clone size: .; CDR3 DNA: TGTGCCAGCAGGTCTTGGGGACAGGGGGCGACCGGGGAGCTGTTTTTT; CDR3 protein: CASRSWGQGATGELFF
J gene: TRBJ1-5; D gene: .; V gene: TRBV7-2; clone size: few; CDR3 DNA: TGTGCCAGCAGCTTATGGTCGGGCAATCAGCCCCAGCATTTT; CDR3 protein: CASSLWSGNQPQHF
J gene: TRBJ1-6; D gene: .; V gene: TRBV5-1; clone size: .; CDR3 DNA: TGCGCCAGCAGCCAGTTTAAGACAGAGGGTTCACCCCTCCACTTT; CDR3 protein: CASSQFKTEGSPLHF
J gene: TRBJ1-2; D gene: TRBD1; V gene: TRBV6-4; clone size: many; CDR3 DNA: TGTGCCAGCAGTGATTTCCCAGGGGGAGACTATGGCTACACCTTC; CDR3 protein: CASSDFPGGDYGYTF
J gene: TRBJ1-1; D gene: .; V gene: TRBV14; clone size: few; CDR3 DNA: TGTGCCAGCAGCCAAGATCCCGTTAAAATAATTACCGCTGAAGCTTTCTTT; CDR3 protein: CASSQDPVKIITAEAFF
J gene: TRBJ1-3; D gene: .; V gene: TRBV4-1; clone size: .; CDR3 DNA: TGCGCCAGCGCCAGAGCGAACACCATATATTTT; CDR3 protein: CASARANTIYF
J gene: TRBJ2-5; D gene: .; V gene: TRBV6-8; clone size: few; CDR3 DNA: TGTGCCAGCAGTTACTCAGCCACAGAAGAGACCCAGTACTTC; CDR3 protein: CASSYSATEETQYF
J gene: TRBJ2-3; D gene: TRBD2; V gene: TRBV4-2; clone size: few; CDR3 DNA: TGTGCCAGCAGCCAAGTCGAGCGGGGGGCCACAGATACGCAGTATTTT; CDR3 protein: CASSQVERGATDTQYF
J gene: TRBJ2-3; D gene: TRBD2; V gene: TRBV13; clone size: .; CDR3 DNA: TGTGCCAGCAGCTCGGGGGGAAGGGCGGATACGCAGTATTTT; CDR3 protein: CASSSGGRADTQYF
J gene: TRBJ2-1; D gene: .; V gene: TRBV14; clone size: few; CDR3 DNA: TGTGCCAGCAGCCCGCGGACCTTTCTCGGGTCCTACAATGAGCAGTTCTTC; CDR3 protein: CASSPRTFLGSYNEQFF
J gene: TRBJ2-3; D gene: .; V gene: TRBV7-2; clone size: many; CDR3 DNA: TGTGCCAGCAGCTTATCCCTCGGAGTCACAGATACGCAGTATTTT; CDR3 protein: CASSLSLGVTDTQYF
J gene: TRBJ2-2; D gene: TRBD1; V gene: TRBV6-2/TRBV6-3; clone size: .; CDR3 DNA: TGTGCCAGCAGTGGGGACAGGGGAGACACCGGGGAGCTGTTTTTT; CDR3 protein: CASSGDRGDTGELFF
J gene: TRBJ2-1; D gene: .; V gene: TRBV7-8; clone size: many; CDR3 DNA: TGTGCCAGCAGCGCAAGATCGGATTACCCCTACAATGAGCAGTTCTTC; CDR3 protein: CASSARSDYPYNEQFF
J gene: TRBJ2-1; D gene: TRBD2; V gene: TRBV6-1; clone size: many; CDR3 DNA: TGTGCCAGCAGTGATCGGGGGGGCCCCAATGAGCAGTTCTTC; CDR3 protein: CASSDRGGPNEQFF
J gene: TRBJ1-1; D gene: .; V gene: TRBV7-8; clone size: many; CDR3 DNA: TGTGCCAGCAAAAGGTGGTTGGACCAGAACACTGAAGCTTTCTTT; CDR3 protein: CASKRWLDQNTEAFF
J gene: TRBJ2-1; D gene: TRBD2; V gene: TRBV19; clone size: few; CDR3 DNA: TGTGCCAGTTTACTAGCGGGGGGGCTTGTAAATGAGCAGTTCTTC; CDR3 protein: CASLLAGGLVNEQFF
J gene: TRBJ2-1; D gene: TRBD2; V gene: TRBV20-1; clone size: .; CDR3 DNA: TGCAGTGCTAGAGACCCACTACTAGCGGGGGGGCAGTATGAGCAGTTCTTC; CDR3 protein: CSARDPLLAGGQYEQFF
J gene: TRBJ1-3; D gene: .; V gene: TRBV5-6; clone size: .; CDR3 DNA: TGTGCCAGCAGCTTGATCCAGGCTGGAAACACCATATATTTT; CDR3 protein: CASSLIQAGNTIYF
J gene: TRBJ2-3; D gene: TRBD1; V gene: TRBV11-3; clone size: .; CDR3 DNA: TGTGCCAGCAGCGGTGGGACAGCCGGACGGTCAGATACGCAGTATTTT; CDR3 protein: CASSGGTAGRSDTQYF
J gene: TRBJ2-2; D gene: TRBD1; V gene: TRBV11-3; clone size: few; CDR3 DNA: TGTGCCAGCAGCTTGCGAGGGACAGGGCCGAACACCGGGGAGCTGTTTTTT; CDR3 protein: CASSLRGTGPNTGELFF
J gene: TRBJ2-1; D gene: TRBD2; V gene: TRBV13; clone size: .; CDR3 DNA: TGTGCCAGCAGCGCCAGGGAGGGGCCCGTTCACAATGAGCAGTTCTTC; CDR3 protein: CASSAREGPVHNEQFF
J gene: TRBJ2-1; D gene: TRBD2; V gene: TRBV4-1; clone size: .; CDR3 DNA: TGCGCCAGCAGCCCTAGAGAGGAGCCTAGCGGGGGCGATGAGCAGTTCTTC; CDR3 protein: CASSPREEPSGGDEQFF
J gene: TRBJ2-3; D gene: .; V gene: TRBV7-6; clone size: .; CDR3 DNA: TGTGCCAGCAGCCTCCAGACAGTTTTAATAACAGATACGCAGTATTTT; CDR3 protein: CASSLQTVLITDTQYF
J gene: TRBJ2-7; D gene: .; V gene: TRBV13; clone size: few; CDR3 DNA: TGTGCCAGCAGCTTAGTGGGTGTTGCCTACGAGCAGTACTTC; CDR3 protein: CASSLVGVAYEQYF
J gene: TRBJ2-7; D gene: TRBD1; V gene: TRBV7-9; clone size: many; CDR3 DNA: TGTGCCAGCAGCTCAAAAAGGGGGCCCAACGAGCAGTACTTC; CDR3 protein: CASSSKRGPNEQYF
J gene: TRBJ1-5; D gene: .; V gene: TRBV27; clone size: .; CDR3 DNA: TGTGCCAGCAGTGAGGATGCGTTGCCCCAGCATTTT; CDR3 protein: CASSEDALPQHF
J gene: TRBJ2-5; D gene: .; V gene: TRBV6-1; clone size: .; CDR3 DNA: TGTGCCAGCAGCCCGAACCTGACAGAAGAGACCCAGTACTTC; CDR3 protein: CASSPNLTEETQYF
J gene: TRBJ2-3; D gene: TRBD1; V gene: TRBV7-6; clone size: many; CDR3 DNA: TGTGCCAGCAGCTTAGAGGGGCAGGGGGAAGATACGCAGTATTTT; CDR3 protein: CASSLEGQGEDTQYF
J gene: TRBJ2-3; D gene: TRBD2; V gene: TRBV5-1; clone size: .; CDR3 DNA: TGCGCCAGCAGCACGGGACTAGCGGGGGGAAGAGAAGATACGCAGTATTTT; CDR3 protein: CASSTGLAGGREDTQYF
J gene: TRBJ2-2; D gene: TRBD1; V gene: TRBV4-1; clone size: .; CDR3 DNA: TGCGCCAGCAGCCGAGCTACAGGGGCTAACACCGGGGAGCTGTTTTTT; CDR3 protein: CASSRATGANTGELFF
J gene: TRBJ2-1; D gene: .; V gene: TRBV6-1; clone size: .; CDR3 DNA: TGTGCCAGCAGTGACCCCCCCGGGGTGGGTGTTAATGAGCAGTTCTTC; CDR3 protein: CASSDPPGVGVNEQFF
J gene: TRBJ2-3; D gene: TRBD2; V gene: TRBV6-1; clone size: many; CDR3 DNA: TGTGCCAGCAGTCATAGCGGGGGGGCGACAGATACGCAGTATTTT; CDR3 protein: CASSHSGGATDTQYF
J gene: TRBJ2-7; D gene: TRBD1; V gene: TRBV20-1; clone size: .; CDR3 DNA: TGCAGTGCTCCCCGCGGGACAGGGAGGTTCTTCGACGAGCAGTACTTC; CDR3 protein: CSAPRGTGRFFDEQYF
J gene: TRBJ2-1; D gene: .; V gene: TRBV20-1; clone size: few; CDR3 DNA: TGCAGTGCTAGAGAGCCGTGGAGCTCCTACAATGAGCAGTTCTTC; CDR3 protein: CSAREPWSSYNEQFF
J gene: TRBJ1-2; D gene: .; V gene: TRBV20-1; clone size: few; CDR3 DNA: TGCAGTGCTAGAGCGTTCGTAGGTGTTTCGGTCGGCTATGGCTACACCTTC; CDR3 protein: CSARAFVGVSVGYGYTF
J gene: TRBJ2-5; D gene: TRBD2; V gene: TRBV7-2; clone size: .; CDR3 DNA: TGTGCCAGCAGCTCCCAGCGGGGGATCCAAGAGACCCAGTACTTC; CDR3 protein: CASSSQRGIQETQYF
J gene: TRBJ2-5; D gene: .; V gene: TRBV6-5; clone size: few; CDR3 DNA: TGTGCCAGCAGTTACGCCGGGACCCCAGAGACCCAGTACTTC; CDR3 protein: CASSYAGTPETQYF